There are many counts of the clone carrying this T cell receptor (beta chain). Its antigen is not known. This record belongs to a study of T cells in Graves' hyperthyroidism and ophthalmopathy. Across the study: Peripheral blood collection took place at initial diagnosis, before any treatment.

Regions amplified from RNA transcripts were the TCR beta CDR3 regions. First-round RT-PCR of the TCR CDR3 relied on the HTBI primer set. Via MiXCR, TCRdb re-called the multiplex PCR reads, giving one row per CDR3 protein. The sample records 550,000 to 800,000 distinct CDR3 sequences, approximately 15% being singletons. Germline-derived CDR1 and CDR2 are MDHEN and SYDVKM. V lost 4 bases, J lost 9 bases, and 17 bases lay in between. The CDR3 totals 14 residues. Thyroid ultrasound, orbital computed tomography, clinical symptoms, and serum thyroxine and TRAb underpinned diagnoses. General observations from the study: The majority of expanded thyroid clonotypes above 0.001 also appeared in blood.

The TCR sequence derives from a man aged 45-65 years with Graves' hyperthyroidism. The sample was blood. This rearrangement joins TRBV28 to TRBJ2-3; the D gene is possibly TRBD2 (6 bases). CDR3: CASSSSGSGGTQYF. The CDR3 DNA follows: TGTGCCAGCAGTTCCTCCGGGTCCGGAGGGACGCAGTATTTT.